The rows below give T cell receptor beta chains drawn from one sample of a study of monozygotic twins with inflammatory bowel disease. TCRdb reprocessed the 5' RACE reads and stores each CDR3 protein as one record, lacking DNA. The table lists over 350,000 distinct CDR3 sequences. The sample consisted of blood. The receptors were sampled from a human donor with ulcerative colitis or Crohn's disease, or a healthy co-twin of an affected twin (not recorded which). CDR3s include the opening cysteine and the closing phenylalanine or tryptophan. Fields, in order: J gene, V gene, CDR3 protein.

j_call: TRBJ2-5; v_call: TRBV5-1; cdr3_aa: CASSLEVSRSAETQYF
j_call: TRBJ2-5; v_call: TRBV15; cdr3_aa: CATSRDPPGTGGRETQYF
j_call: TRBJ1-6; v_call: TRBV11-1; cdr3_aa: CASSLGVGGIKDNSPLHF
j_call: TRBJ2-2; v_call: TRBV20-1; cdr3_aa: CSASPLAGATGELFF
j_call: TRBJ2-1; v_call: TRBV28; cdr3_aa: CASTGLAGRSSYNEQFF
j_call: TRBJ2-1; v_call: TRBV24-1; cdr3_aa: CATSDRLANEQFF
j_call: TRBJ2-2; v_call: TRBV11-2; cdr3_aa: CASIGDRGYTGELFF
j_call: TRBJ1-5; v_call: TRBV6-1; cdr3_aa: CASARDRGLGQPQHF
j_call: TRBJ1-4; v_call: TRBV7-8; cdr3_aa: CASSSQGTTNEKLFF
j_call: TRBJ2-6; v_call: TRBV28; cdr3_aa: CASSFGIHSGANVLTF
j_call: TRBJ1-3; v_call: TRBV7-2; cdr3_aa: CASSLGGGYGNTIYF
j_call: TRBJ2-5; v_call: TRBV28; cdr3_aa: CASSSPGGRETQYF
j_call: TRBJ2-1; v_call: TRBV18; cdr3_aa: CASSPLQGTSSYNEQFF
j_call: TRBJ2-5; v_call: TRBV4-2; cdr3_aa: CASSQEGGYRQETQYF
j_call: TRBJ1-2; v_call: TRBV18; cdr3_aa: CASSHGPGQGARQGYTF
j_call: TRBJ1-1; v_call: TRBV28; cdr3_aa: CASRVGPMNTEAFF
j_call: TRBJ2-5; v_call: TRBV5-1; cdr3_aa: CASSRTGDYQETQYF
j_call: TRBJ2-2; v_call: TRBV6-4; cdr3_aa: CATSKANTGELFF
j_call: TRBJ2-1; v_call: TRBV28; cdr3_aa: CASSIPGLAGYEQFF
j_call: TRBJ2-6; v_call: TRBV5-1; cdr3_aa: CASSLVVGGYSGANVLTF
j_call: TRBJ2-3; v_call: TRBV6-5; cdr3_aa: CASSYGSGGTDTQYF
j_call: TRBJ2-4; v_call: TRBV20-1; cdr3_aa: CSAPGQALAKNIQYF
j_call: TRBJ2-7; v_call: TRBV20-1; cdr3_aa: CSARDFRTGSYEQYF
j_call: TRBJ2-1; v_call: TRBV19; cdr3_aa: CASSGPGTGGLVAYNEQFF
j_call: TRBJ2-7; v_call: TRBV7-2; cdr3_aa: CASSRQGTMDEQYF
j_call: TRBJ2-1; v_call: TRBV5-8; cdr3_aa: CASTTGLAHEQFF
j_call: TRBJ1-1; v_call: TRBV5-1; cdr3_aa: CARKIQGNWRNTEAFF
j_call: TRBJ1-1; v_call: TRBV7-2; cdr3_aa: CASSWGTSMNTEAFF
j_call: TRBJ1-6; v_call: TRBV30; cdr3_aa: CAWSTLTPRNSPLHF
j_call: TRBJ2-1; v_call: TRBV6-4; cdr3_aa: CASKGNQGAGRQFF
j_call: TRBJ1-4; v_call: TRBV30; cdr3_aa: CAWSRGTRHEKLLF
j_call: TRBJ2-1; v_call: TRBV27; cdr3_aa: CASTSWGQGSDEQFF
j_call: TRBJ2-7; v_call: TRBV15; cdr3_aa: CATGRDRSSYEQYF
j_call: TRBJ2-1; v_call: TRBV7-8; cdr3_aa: CASSGGHNEQFF
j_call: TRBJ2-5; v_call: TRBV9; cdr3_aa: CASSVASGGPGETQYF
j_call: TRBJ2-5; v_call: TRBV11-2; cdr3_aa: CATEDWGETQYF
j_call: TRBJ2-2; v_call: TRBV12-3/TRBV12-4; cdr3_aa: CASTPASQGIGELFF
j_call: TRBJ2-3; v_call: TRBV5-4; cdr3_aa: CASSLETGLGGTDTQYF
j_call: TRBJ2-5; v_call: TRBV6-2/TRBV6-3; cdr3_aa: CASFPGTDASWETQYF
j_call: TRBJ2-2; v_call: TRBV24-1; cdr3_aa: CATSVGGNTGELFF
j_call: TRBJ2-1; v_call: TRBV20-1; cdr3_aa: CSALRLYNEQFF
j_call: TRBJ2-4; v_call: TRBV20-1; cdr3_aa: CSAREGDRVNIQYF
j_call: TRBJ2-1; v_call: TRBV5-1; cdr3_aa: CASSLTTVRGLTSSDNEQFF
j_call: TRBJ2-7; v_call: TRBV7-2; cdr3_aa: CASSGASSYEQYF
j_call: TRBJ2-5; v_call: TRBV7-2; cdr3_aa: CASSFLGGGETQYF
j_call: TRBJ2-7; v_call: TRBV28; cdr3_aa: CASFPRDYNYEQYF
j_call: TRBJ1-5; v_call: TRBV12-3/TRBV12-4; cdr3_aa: CASSRTENQPQHF
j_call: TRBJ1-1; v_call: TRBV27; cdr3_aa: CASSSIPLDTEAFF
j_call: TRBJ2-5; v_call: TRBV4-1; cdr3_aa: CASSPLRTSGGQETQYF
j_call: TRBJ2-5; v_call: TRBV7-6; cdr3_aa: CASSLAGVAGEETQYF
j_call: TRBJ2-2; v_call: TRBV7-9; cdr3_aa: CASSLKQASWSAGELFF
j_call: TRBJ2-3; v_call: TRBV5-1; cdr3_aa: CASSLVVGVSSTDTQYF
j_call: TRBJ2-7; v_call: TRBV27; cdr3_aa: CASSLDPSGGARFEQYF
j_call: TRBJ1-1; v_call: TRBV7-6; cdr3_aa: CASSAARGQGKTEAFF
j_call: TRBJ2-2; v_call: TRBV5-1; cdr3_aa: CASSLSLAGVGTGELFF
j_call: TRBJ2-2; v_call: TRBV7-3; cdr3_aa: CASSERGLTGELFF
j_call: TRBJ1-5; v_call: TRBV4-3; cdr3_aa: CASTPRWGQATNQPQHF
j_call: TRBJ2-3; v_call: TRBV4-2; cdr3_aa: CASSLKTGGQDTQYF
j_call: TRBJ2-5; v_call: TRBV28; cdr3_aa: CASSPLSTGGSETQYF